This T cell receptor (beta chain) was sequenced for a study of response to subunit inactivated influenza vaccine. With 0 bases removed from V and 0 bases from J, the gap between germline ends came to 13 bases. CDR1 and CDR2 (germline): SGDLS, YYNGEE. There are 16 residues in the CDR3. This clonotype was picked up a small number of times. The antigen remains unidentified. Each CDR3 protein is one row after TCRdb ran MiXCR on the RT-PCR reads. This sample has around 750,000 distinct CDR3 sequences; around 20% occur once, and the top ten carry about a tenth. Overall study findings and caveats: Only a handful of new T cells, the authors suggested, are recruited with each seasonal influenza vaccination.

The chain is built from TRBV9 and TRBJ2-7, with D perhaps TRBD2 (7 bases). The input for sequencing was PBMCs from blood, taken more than 4 days after vaccination. The TCR comes from a man aged 50-59 years who received an inactivated influenza vaccine. CDR3 in amino acids: CASSVGGGGPSYEQYF. The DNA for the CDR3 is TGTGCCAGCAGCGTAGGGGGAGGGGGTCCCTCCTACGAGCAGTACTTC. Together with reference TRBV9 and TRBJ2-7, the CDR3 gives the full variable domain: DSGVTQTPKHLITATGQRVTLRCSPRSGDLSVYWYQQSLDQGLQFLIQYYNGEERAKGNILERFSAQQFPDLHSELNLSSLELGDSALYFCASSVGGGGPSYEQYFGPGTRLTVT.